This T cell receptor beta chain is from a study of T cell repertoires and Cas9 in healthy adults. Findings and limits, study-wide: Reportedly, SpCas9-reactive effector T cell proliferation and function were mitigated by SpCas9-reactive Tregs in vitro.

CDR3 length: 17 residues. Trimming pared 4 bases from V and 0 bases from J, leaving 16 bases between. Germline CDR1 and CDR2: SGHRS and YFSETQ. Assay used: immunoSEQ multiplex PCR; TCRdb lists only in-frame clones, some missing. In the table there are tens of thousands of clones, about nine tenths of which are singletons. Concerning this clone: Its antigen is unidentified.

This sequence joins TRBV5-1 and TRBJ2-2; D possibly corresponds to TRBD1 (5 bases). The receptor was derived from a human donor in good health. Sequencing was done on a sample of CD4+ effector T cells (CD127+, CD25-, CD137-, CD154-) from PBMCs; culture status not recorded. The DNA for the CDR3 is TGCGCCAGCAGCCCGAATATGGGGCTACCGAACACCGGGGAGCTGTTTTTT. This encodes CASSPNMGLPNTGELFF.